The text below deals with one T cell receptor (beta chain). This CDR3 is built from 15 residues. Germline CDR1 and CDR2: MNHEY and SVGAGI. Trimming took 2 bases from V and 8 from J; bases not matched to a gene: 9. These data come from a study of blood T cell repertoires in COVID-19. Study-wide context: Samples taken during acute and convalescent COVID-19 were collected in the United States, Italy and Spain. The analysed material was cDNA or gDNA that came from T cells, B-cell-depleted T cells, or PBMCs.

Measured with immunoSEQ multiplex PCR; TCRdb has only the in-frame clones, and not every one. The table includes approximately 210,000 clones, around 95% detected once. What was sequenced was peripheral blood. This chain uses TRBV6-5 with TRBJ1-2; 9 nucleotides align to TRBD1. This TCR was sampled from a young man with COVID-19, enrolled during active disease. Written as DNA, the CDR3 is TGTGCCAGCAGTTACCCCCGGGACAGGGCGACGGGCTACACCTTC. Translating it yields CASSYPRDRATGYTF.